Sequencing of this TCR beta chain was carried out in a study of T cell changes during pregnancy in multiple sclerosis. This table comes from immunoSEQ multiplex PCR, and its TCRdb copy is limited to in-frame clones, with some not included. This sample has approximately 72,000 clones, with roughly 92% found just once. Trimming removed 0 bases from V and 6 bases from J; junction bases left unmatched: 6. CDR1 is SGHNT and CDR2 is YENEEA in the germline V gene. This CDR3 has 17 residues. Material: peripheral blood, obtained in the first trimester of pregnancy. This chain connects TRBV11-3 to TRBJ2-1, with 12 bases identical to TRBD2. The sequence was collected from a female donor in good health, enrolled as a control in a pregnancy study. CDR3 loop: CASSLDRASGRANEQFF. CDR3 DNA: TGTGCCAGCAGCTTAGATCGGGCTAGCGGGAGGGCCAATGAGCAGTTCTTC.